Listed below are T cell receptor beta chains from one sample, sequenced in a study of shared clonotypes between healthy human individuals. Repertoires were generated with immunoSEQ multiplex PCR, while TCRdb's copy carries only in-frame clones and drops some. The data contain 1,500,000 or so clones, 98% to 99% of them singletons. Sequencing was carried out using naive CD4+ T cells sorted from blood. Receptors were obtained from a man aged 30-40 years in good health. The CDR3 runs from the conserved cysteine through the conserved F or W. Fields, in order: D gene, V gene, clone size, J gene, CDR3 DNA, CDR3 protein. D genes are given only for firm matches. A clone size is listed for some rows: how often the clone was seen (once, few, many), or a class if it is expanded.

-,TRBV27,-,TRBJ1-1,TGTGCCAGCAGTTTATCTATCAGTACAGACAGGAAACTTGAAGCTTTCTTT,CASSLSISTDRKLEAFF
-,TRBV15,-,TRBJ1-3,TGTGCCACCAGCCGCAGGGGATCCGGAAACACCATATATTTT,CATSRRGSGNTIYF
-,TRBV19,-,TRBJ2-7,TGTGCCAGTAGTATGGGCGGAAACTACGAGCAGTACTTC,CASSMGGNYEQYF
TRBD1,TRBV5-1,-,TRBJ2-7,TGCGCCAGCAGCTCTTCGAAGACAGGGGGAGGAGAGCAGTACTTC,CASSSSKTGGGEQYF
-,TRBV2,-,TRBJ2-1,TGTGCCAGCAATACTAGGCCTTTATCGTATGAGCAGTTCTTC,CASNTRPLSYEQFF
-,TRBV14,-,TRBJ2-7,TGTGCCAGCAGCCAAGCCTCCTACGAGCAGTACTTC,CASSQASYEQYF
-,TRBV7-6,-,TRBJ2-3,TGTGCCAGCACTTTAAATGGAGGTACTAGCACAGATACGCAGTATTTT,CASTLNGGTSTDTQYF
-,TRBV5-1,-,TRBJ2-5,TGCGCCAGCAGCTTGGTAGGTCAAGAGACCCAGTACTTC,CASSLVGQETQYF
TRBD2,TRBV5-1,-,TRBJ2-5,TGCGCCAGCAGCCTTGAGGGGACTAGCGAGACCCAGTACTTC,CASSLEGTSETQYF
-,TRBV5-1,-,TRBJ2-7,TGCGCCAGCAGCTTGGGAGAATCCTACGAGCAGTACTTC,CASSLGESYEQYF
-,TRBV7-9,-,TRBJ1-1,TGTGCCAGCAGCTTAACAGTCCCGAACACTGAAGCTTTCTTT,CASSLTVPNTEAFF
-,TRBV7-9,-,TRBJ1-3,TGTGCCAGCAGCTTGGGCAGGGTCGGAAACACCATATATTTT,CASSLGRVGNTIYF
TRBD1,TRBV19,-,TRBJ2-2,TGTGCCAGTAACTTCGGACAGGGGCACACCGGGGAGCTGTTTTTT,CASNFGQGHTGELFF
TRBD1,TRBV9,-,TRBJ2-2,TGTGCCAGCAGCGTAAATCTTGGGACAGTGAACACCGGGGAGCTGTTTTTT,CASSVNLGTVNTGELFF
-,TRBV28,-,TRBJ1-5,TGTGCCAGCACCACCAGTCCTAAACCCCAGCATTTT,CASTTSPKPQHF
-,TRBV11-2,-,TRBJ1-1,TGTGCCAGCAGCTTAGATCGGGGGTGGAGGGCTGAAGCTTTCTTT,CASSLDRGWRAEAFF
-,TRBV9,-,TRBJ2-3,TGTGCCAGCAGCGTAGCCAGTATACCAGATACGCAGTATTTT,CASSVASIPDTQYF
TRBD1,TRBV15,-,TRBJ2-1,TGTGCCACCAGCGGACTGACAGGGTTTAATGAGCAGTTCTTC,CATSGLTGFNEQFF
TRBD1,TRBV7-6,-,TRBJ2-7,TGTGCCAGCAGCTTAGTGTCGACCGGGACAGGGGACTACGAGCAGTACTTC,CASSLVSTGTGDYEQYF
TRBD1,TRBV2,-,TRBJ1-4,TGTGCCAGCAGTGATTGGACAGGACAGGAAAAACTGTTTTTT,CASSDWTGQEKLFF
-,TRBV4-2,-,TRBJ2-5,TGTGCCAGCAGCCAAGAGCTTCGGCGGGAAGAGACCCAGTACTTC,CASSQELRREETQYF
-,TRBV7-2,-,TRBJ1-3,TGTGCCAGCAGCTTCGGCCTTATGATCGGAAACACCATATATTTT,CASSFGLMIGNTIYF
-,TRBV27,-,TRBJ2-2,TGTGCCAGCAGTTTATTCTCCCGGGACTGGCTAGGGGAGCTGTTTTTT,CASSLFSRDWLGELFF
-,TRBV15,once,TRBJ2-5,TGTGCCACCAGCCGTGACGCGTACCAAGAGACCCAGTACTTC,CATSRDAYQETQYF
TRBD2,TRBV5-1,once,TRBJ2-1,TGCGCCAGCAGCCCCGGACTAGCGGGGTCCTACAATGAGCAGTTCTTC,CASSPGLAGSYNEQFF
TRBD1,TRBV7-6,-,TRBJ1-1,TGTGCCAGCAGCATAAGACAGGGCATCATGAACACTGAAGCTTTCTTT,CASSIRQGIMNTEAFF
-,TRBV18,-,TRBJ1-4,TGTGCCAGCTCACCCAGTGACGGTAATGAAAAACTGTTTTTT,CASSPSDGNEKLFF
-,TRBV5-6,-,TRBJ2-7,TGTGCCAGCAGCTATGGTAATCTCTACGAGCAGTACTTC,CASSYGNLYEQYF
-,TRBV7-6,-,TRBJ1-5,TGTGCCAGCAGCTTAATCCCAGGGGATGGCGGCAATCAGCCCCAGCATTTT,CASSLIPGDGGNQPQHF
-,TRBV28,-,TRBJ2-5,TGTGCCAGCAGTTTAGCCCAACTAGGGTTAACCCAGTACTTC,CASSLAQLGLTQYF
-,TRBV28,-,TRBJ1-4,TGTGCCAGCAGTTTATTCGGGGTTTCAAAGGAAAAACTGTTTTTT,CASSLFGVSKEKLFF
-,TRBV19,-,TRBJ2-5,TGTGCCAGTAGCCCGGTAGCGAAAGAGGAGACCCAGTACTTC,CASSPVAKEETQYF
TRBD2,TRBV30,once,TRBJ2-7,TGTGCCTGGGGACTAGTCCTCTCCTACGAGCAGTACTTC,CAWGLVLSYEQYF
-,TRBV2,-,TRBJ2-7,TGTGCCAGCAGTCGGGACCGACCCACCTACGAGCAGTACTTC,CASSRDRPTYEQYF
-,TRBV5-1,-,TRBJ2-1,TGCGCCAGCAGCTTAGGAAGGAGTGGTTACAATGAGCAGTTCTTC,CASSLGRSGYNEQFF
-,TRBV27,-,TRBJ2-7,TGTGCCAGCAGTTTATCCCCCGGATACGAGCAGTACTTC,CASSLSPGYEQYF
-,TRBV7-2,-,TRBJ1-4,TGTGCCAGCAGCGGCGGGTGGGGCACAGCAACTAATGAAAAACTGTTTTTT,CASSGGWGTATNEKLFF
-,TRBV11-2,-,TRBJ2-1,TGTGCCAGCAGCCTTGAGACTAACAATGAGCAGTTCTTC,CASSLETNNEQFF
-,TRBV28,-,TRBJ2-5,TGTGCCAGCAGCCTCATTGGCCGTTCGGAGACCCAGTACTTC,CASSLIGRSETQYF
-,TRBV15,-,TRBJ2-7,TGTGCCACCAGCAGAGGAACCGGGCCAAACGAGCAGTACTTC,CATSRGTGPNEQYF
-,TRBV18,-,TRBJ2-7,TGTGCCAGCTCACAGCTGGACTACGAGCAGTACTTC,CASSQLDYEQYF
-,TRBV28,-,TRBJ1-1,TGTGCCAGCAGTTTCGGTAGGGGAGGCGGCACTGAAGCTTTCTTT,CASSFGRGGGTEAFF
-,TRBV5-5,-,TRBJ2-5,TGTGCCAGCAGCTACCGGTGGGGGACCCAAGAGACCCAGTACTTC,CASSYRWGTQETQYF
TRBD2,TRBV27,-,TRBJ2-1,TGTGCCAGCAGTTTATTGGGGAGGGGCTACAATGAGCAGTTCTTC,CASSLLGRGYNEQFF
-,TRBV4-3,once,TRBJ1-2,TGCGCCAGCAGCCAAGTGTTTGGAGGGGCGCGGGGCTACACCTTC,CASSQVFGGARGYTF
TRBD2,TRBV9,-,TRBJ2-3,TGTGCCAGCAGCGTAGGCCCTAGCGGGACGGGGGACACAGATACGCAGTATTTT,CASSVGPSGTGDTDTQYF